Included here is one T cell receptor (beta chain) sequence, with context. No antigen is known for it. Deletions cut 4 bases from V and 4 bases from J, with 17 bases between. Germline assignment: CDR1 SGHRS and CDR2 YFSETQ. CDR3 length equals 16 residues. Some second doses came at about 4 weeks and others at about 12 weeks; these were pooled. The data derive from a study of T cell responses to AZD1222 COVID-19 vaccine. Whole-study findings and limits: Spike was spanned by vaccine-associated CD4 TCRs, with dominance at 160-218 and 743-854. Among the donors, most were white British and more were female, and clonal diversity was possibly underestimated. Every sample of the repertoires postdated the peak T cell response.

TCRdb keeps only in-frame clones here, not all; method: immunoSEQ multiplex PCR. The table includes about 160,000 clones, about nine tenths detected once. This TCR derives from an adult who received the AZD1222 COVID-19 vaccine. The sequenced sample was peripheral blood, obtained 28 days after the second AZD1222 dose. The chain links TRBV5-1 to TRBJ2-2; the D gene could be TRBD1 or TRBD2 (5 bases each). CDR3 sequence (DNA): TGCGCCAGCAGCACCCGGACTTCTGGGGGCACCGGGGAGCTGTTTTTT. The encoded protein is CASSTRTSGGTGELFF.